This is a list of T cell receptor beta chains from one sample in a study of T cells in Graves' hyperthyroidism and ophthalmopathy. MiXCR was run by TCRdb on the multiplex PCR reads, yielding one entry per CDR3 protein. The repertoire holds 700,000 or so distinct CDR3 sequences, with roughly 15% as singletons. Sequences were obtained from blood. Receptors originate from a woman aged 45-59 years with Graves' ophthalmopathy. Each CDR3 is given with its conserved first and last residue. The order of the fields is clone size, D gene, J gene, V gene, CDR3 protein, CDR3 DNA. D genes are given only for firm matches. A row's size may be missing; if present it is once, few, many or a size class.

>few|-|TRBJ1-2|TRBV18
CASSQGLSYTF
TGTGCCTCGAGCCAGGGTTTAAGCTACACCTTC
>-|-|TRBJ1-6|TRBV11-2
CASSLGRLSSYNSPLHF
TGTGCCAGCAGCTTAGGTCGTCTAAGCTCCTATAATTCACCCCTCCACTTT
>many|-|TRBJ1-2|TRBV27
CASSSRGRVGYGYTF
TGTGCCAGCAGTTCTCGAGGCAGGGTTGGCTATGGCTACACCTTC
>-|-|TRBJ1-1|TRBV7-3
CASSSGGDTTEAFF
TGTGCCAGCAGCTCGGGTGGGGACACCACTGAAGCTTTCTTT
>few|-|TRBJ2-3|TRBV6-2/TRBV6-3
CASRRRGAGTSTDTQYF
TGTGCCAGCAGAAGACGAGGGGCGGGCACTAGCACAGATACGCAGTATTTT
>few|TRBD2|TRBJ2-7|TRBV6-2/TRBV6-3
CASSTPGLARYEQYF
TGTGCCAGCAGTACACCGGGACTAGCGCGGTACGAGCAGTACTTC
>-|-|TRBJ2-3|TRBV28
CASLTAGGRGDTQYF
TGTGCCAGCCTCACCGCAGGGGGGCGGGGAGATACGCAGTATTTT
>few|-|TRBJ2-1|TRBV9
CASSVGQTGYNEQFF
TGTGCCAGCAGCGTAGGCCAGACAGGTTACAATGAGCAGTTCTTC
>few|-|TRBJ2-1|TRBV13
CASHPGRARTYNEQFF
TGTGCCAGTCACCCGGGAAGGGCCCGGACCTACAATGAGCAGTTCTTC
>many|-|TRBJ2-5|TRBV3-1
CASSQRGGWGETQYF
TGTGCCAGCAGCCAAAGGGGGGGCTGGGGGGAGACCCAGTACTTC
>many|-|TRBJ1-2|TRBV27
CASRGRRGIGYTF
TGTGCCAGCAGAGGAAGGCGGGGGATCGGCTACACCTTC
>many|-|TRBJ1-1|TRBV30
CAWSVNTEAFF
TGTGCCTGGAGTGTAAACACTGAAGCTTTCTTT
>once|-|TRBJ2-1|TRBV7-7
CASSLAQGIGNEQFF
TGTGCTAGCAGCTTAGCCCAAGGCATCGGCAATGAGCAGTTCTTC
>few|TRBD2|TRBJ2-1|TRBV24-1
CATSDKASGSYNEQFF
TGTGCCACCAGTGATAAAGCTAGCGGGAGTTACAATGAGCAGTTCTTC
>many|-|TRBJ1-1|TRBV4-2
CASSQEGQALNTEAFF
TGTGCCAGCAGCCAAGAGGGCCAGGCGTTGAACACTGAAGCTTTCTTT
>many|-|TRBJ2-3|TRBV20-1
CSARTSTDTQYF
TGCAGTGCTAGGACTAGCACAGATACGCAGTATTTT
>many|-|TRBJ1-2|TRBV7-2
CASTPGGGERGYTF
TGTGCCAGCACCCCTGGGGGGGGTGAAAGGGGCTACACCTTC
>many|-|TRBJ1-4|TRBV11-3
CASSSGATNEKLFF
TGTGCCAGCAGCTCTGGGGCCACGAATGAAAAACTGTTTTTT
>few|-|TRBJ1-5|TRBV20-1
CSASLGNSNQPQHF
TGCAGTGCTAGTTTAGGAAATAGCAATCAGCCCCAGCATTTT
>many|-|TRBJ2-1|TRBV6-1
CASGQNSYNEQFF
TGTGCCAGCGGGCAGAACTCCTACAATGAGCAGTTCTTC
>many|-|TRBJ2-7|TRBV5-1
CASSLDTYEQYF
TGCGCCAGCAGCTTGGACACGTACGAGCAGTACTTC
>many|-|TRBJ1-1|TRBV11-2
CASSLARGNVNTEAFF
TGTGCCAGCAGCTTAGCTAGGGGCAATGTGAACACTGAAGCTTTCTTT
>few|-|TRBJ2-2|TRBV13
CASSFSWTGELFF
TGTGCCAGCAGCTTTAGTTGGACCGGGGAGCTGTTTTTT
>few|TRBD1|TRBJ2-2|TRBV6-4
CASADRDTGELFF
TGTGCCAGCGCGGACAGGGACACCGGGGAGCTGTTTTTT
>many|-|TRBJ2-4|TRBV28
CASSSPRRGGFSKNIQYF
TGTGCCAGCAGTTCCCCGCGAAGGGGGGGGTTCAGCAAAAACATTCAGTACTTC
>few|TRBD2|TRBJ2-1|TRBV27
CASSSPTSGSFF
TGTGCCAGCAGTTCGCCGACTAGCGGGAGCTTCTTC
>many|TRBD1|TRBJ2-7|TRBV20-1
CSARDRGTYEQYF
TGCAGTGCTAGGGACAGGGGCACATACGAGCAGTACTTC
>many|TRBD2|TRBJ2-6|TRBV5-1
CASADLAGAGANVLTF
TGCGCCAGCGCCGACCTGGCGGGAGCCGGGGCCAACGTCCTGACTTTC
>-|-|TRBJ1-1|TRBV19
CASSIEPRGNTEAFF
TGTGCCAGTAGTATAGAGCCCCGGGGGAACACTGAAGCTTTCTTT
>few|-|TRBJ1-1|TRBV19
CASSIGQGRGTEAFF
TGTGCCAGTAGTATAGGGCAGGGGAGAGGAACTGAAGCTTTCTTT
>few|TRBD1|TRBJ1-5|TRBV5-1
CASSLTPTGFGNQPQHF
TGCGCCAGCAGCTTGACCCCGACAGGGTTTGGCAATCAGCCCCAGCATTTT
>many|TRBD2|TRBJ2-1|TRBV11-3
CASSPNTGLAGYNEQFF
TGTGCCAGCAGCCCCAACACGGGACTAGCGGGGTACAATGAGCAGTTCTTC